The next 18 T cell receptor beta chains were all read from a single sample in a study of blood T cell repertoires in COVID-19. Here immunoSEQ multiplex PCR was the method, and the copy in TCRdb shows in-frame clones only, minus some. The repertoire consists of around 180,000 clones, with around 80% occurring once and the leading ten covering 10% to 15%. Sequencing was performed on PBMCs or T cells enriched from blood (not recorded which). Receptor source: a man in his fifties or sixties who had recovered from COVID-19.

For the CDR3, the DNA is TGTGCCAGCAGTGACGCAAACGGAGGGGTGAATGAGCAGTTCTTC. Translation gives CASSDANGGVNEQFF. V and J are TRBV6-4 and TRBJ2-1, with D maybe TRBD2 (6 bases). Germline values: CDR1 MRHNA, CDR2 SNTAGT. Trimming took off 2 bases at V and 7 bases at J, with 15 bases between the two ends. This CDR3 region has 15 residues.

About this clone: An end of the junction differs from the germline gene, which may be a read error. The chain employs TRBV4-1 and TRBJ2-1; no clear D. The CDR3 spans 11 residues. Looked up from germline, CDR1 is MGHRA and CDR2 is YSYEKL. Here the CDR3 DNA reads TGCGCCAGCAGCCAAGAGACTTCTTACGTCTTC. Translating it yields CASSQETSYVF.

This chain links TRBV5-1 with TRBJ2-3, with a weak D call TRBD1 (5 bases). This CDR3 has 13 residues. The V and J ends lost 4 bases and 1 base respectively, with 7 bases between them. Germline V gives CDR1 SGHRS, CDR2 YFSETQ. The CDR3 loop is CASSKTGTDTQYF. The CDR3 region has the DNA TGCGCCAGCAGCAAGACAGGCACAGATACGCAGTATTTT.

The V gene is TRBV5-4, the J gene TRBJ1-2, with D perhaps matching TRBD1 (6 bases). The CDR3 consists of 13 residues. Germline V gives CDR1 SGHNT, CDR2 YYREEE (reference sequence). The V end was cut by 4 bases, the J end by 7 bases, with 14 bases between. The chain's CDR3 is CASSPGGGSGYTF. Here the CDR3 DNA reads TGTGCCAGCAGCCCGGGAGGGGGGTCTGGCTACACCTTC.

The chain links TRBV24-1 to TRBJ2-1, with D possibly TRBD2 on 7 matching bases. This CDR3 contains 17 residues. V was shortened by 1 base and J by 7 bases, with 19 bases between the two germline ends. Germline CDR1 is KGHDR and CDR2 is SFDVKD. In DNA form, the CDR3 reads TGTGCCACCAGTGATTTTGGGGGGGGGCCTAATAGGAATGAGCAGTTCTTC. Amino acid sequence: CATSDFGGGPNRNEQFF.

The chain couples TRBV7-3 to TRBJ1-1, with D possibly being TRBD1 (5 bases). CDR3 length: 13 amino acids. Germline CDR1 is SGHTA and CDR2 is FQGTGA. V lost 6 bases and J lost 1, with 9 bases in between. The CDR3 DNA is TGTGCCAGCAGTCCGGACACGAACACTGAAGCTTTCTTT. It yields the protein CASSPDTNTEAFF.

The genes are TRBV14 and TRBJ2-5; D call uncertain. In germline, CDR1 is SGHDN, CDR2 FVKESK. The V and J ends lost 1 base and 5 bases respectively, with 17 bases between them. This CDR3 is 16 amino acids long. The CDR3 region has the DNA TGTGCCAGCAGCCAAGGGTCCCGCGGAAGCTGGGAGACCCAGTACTTC. Its translation is CASSQGSRGSWETQYF.

CDR3 nucleotide sequence: TGTGCCAGCAGCCCGCGGCCGAACACTGAAGCTTTCTTT. Amino acid sequence: CASSPRPNTEAFF. This chain joins TRBV9 and TRBJ1-1; D unresolved. This CDR3 contains 13 residues. Trimming took 4 bases from V and 1 from J, leaving 8 bases between them. Per the germline V gene, CDR1 is SGDLS and CDR2 is YYNGEE. The full variable domain, completed using reference TRBV9 and TRBJ1-1, is DSGVTQTPKHLITATGQRVTLRCSPRSGDLSVYWYQQSLDQGLQFLIQYYNGEERAKGNILERFSAQQFPDLHSELNLSSLELGDSALYFCASSPRPNTEAFFGQGTRLTVV.

The chain couples TRBV18 to TRBJ1-1; 7 positions agree with TRBD1. The CDR3 consists of 14 residues. V lost 2 bases, J lost 6 bases, and 6 bases stayed unmatched. CDR1 and CDR2 from the germline V gene are KGHSH and LQKENI. CDR3 DNA sequence: TGTGCCAGCTCACCAGGAGGACAGGACCCTGAAGCTTTCTTT. It encodes CASSPGGQDPEAFF. The complete variable domain, with remaining parts taken from reference TRBV18 and TRBJ1-1, reads NAGVMQNPRHLVRRRGQEARLRCSPMKGHSHVYWYRQLPEEGLKFMVYLQKENIIDESGMPKERFSAEFPKEGPSILRIQQVVRGDSAAYFCASSPGGQDPEAFFGQGTRLTVV.

The CDR3 is CASTETGGGHTGELFF. DNA for the CDR3: TGTGCCAGCACCGAGACAGGGGGCGGACACACCGGGGAGCTGTTTTTT. This chain links TRBV27 with TRBJ2-2; 10 bases map to TRBD1. Germline lookup yields CDR1 MNHEY and CDR2 SMNVEV (reference sequence). This CDR3 spans 16 amino acids. Germline trimming cut 7 bases from V and 3 bases from J; bases unmatched to any gene: 8.

This clone was seen only a few times. The rearrangement uses TRBV9 and TRBJ1-4, with D hard to call. V was pared by 7 bases and J by 5 bases, with 15 bases between. This CDR3 has 14 amino acids. Germline V CDR1 and CDR2: SGDLS, YYNGEE. The CDR3 nucleotides read TGTGCCAGCGGGAGGGAAGGGCAGAATGAAAAACTGTTTTTT. Amino acid sequence: CASGREGQNEKLFF.

The V call is TRBV7-9, the J call TRBJ1-2; no firm D call. In germline, CDR1 is SEHNR, CDR2 FQNEAQ (reference sequence). The CDR3 runs 14 residues. V was trimmed by 0 bases and J by 3 bases, leaving 8 bases between them. Here the CDR3 reads CASSLAQLDYGYTF. DNA of the CDR3: TGTGCCAGCAGCTTAGCGCAATTAGACTATGGCTACACCTTC. The full variable domain, completed using reference TRBV7-9 and TRBJ1-2, is DTGVSQNPRHKITKRGQNVTFRCDPISEHNRLYWYRQTLGQGPEFLTYFQNEAQLEKSRLLSDRFSAERPKGSFSTLEIQRTEQGDSAMYLCASSLAQLDYGYTFGSGTRLTVV.

The gene calls are TRBV11-2 and TRBJ1-6; D gene unclear. This CDR3 region has 13 residues. Between the trimmed V and J ends, which lost 4 bases and 14 bases, there was a span of 15 bases. Germline V gives CDR1 SGHAT, CDR2 FQNNGV. CDR3 in amino acids: CASSSGTRWSLHF. For the CDR3, the DNA is TGTGCCAGCAGCTCTGGTACCAGGTGGTCCCTCCACTTT. Drawing the rest from reference TRBV11-2 and TRBJ1-6, the complete variable domain is EAGVAQSPRYKIIEKRQSVAFWCNPISGHATLYWYQQILGQGPKLLIQFQNNGVVDDSQLPKDRFSAERLKGVDSTLKIQPAKLEDSAVYLCASSSGTRWSLHFGNGTRLTVT.

The CDR3 here is CASSESAVSYNSPLHF. The CDR3 DNA sequence: TGTGCCAGCAGTGAATCTGCGGTCTCCTATAATTCACCCCTCCACTTT. The chain joins TRBV25-1 to TRBJ1-6; D is ambiguous. The V and J ends lost 1 base and 0 bases respectively, with 7 bases between them. The germline CDR1 and CDR2 sequences are MGHDK and SYGVNS. This CDR3 is 16 amino acids long.

The chain combines TRBV6-5 with TRBJ2-1; 8 bases align to TRBD1. Germline V CDR1 and CDR2: MNHEY, SVGAGI. J lost 8 bases, V lost 5 bases, and 8 bases had no gene match. The CDR3 spans 14 residues. The CDR3 coding sequence is TGTGCCAGCAGTACATTTTCAGGGGGCGATGAGCAGTTCTTC. It codes for CASSTFSGGDEQFF.

The rearrangement joins TRBV5-1 to TRBJ2-3; D remains unclear. This CDR3 spans 16 amino acids. Germline CDR1 is SGHRS and CDR2 is YFSETQ. Trimming removed 7 bases at V and 0 bases at J, with 18 bases between. The CDR3 region is CASQTAGDPSTDTQYF. In DNA, the CDR3 is TGCGCCAGCCAAACAGCAGGCGACCCTAGCACAGATACGCAGTATTTT.

V and J are TRBV3-1 (or the pseudogene TRBV3-2) and TRBJ2-1, with 11 bases aligning to TRBD2. Losses at the gene ends were 1 base for V and 6 bases for J; bases not matched to a gene: 8. This CDR3 contains 17 residues. The germline gives CDR1 LGHDT, CDR2 YNNKEL (reference sequence). The DNA of the CDR3 is TGTGCCAGCAGCCAAGGTATAGCGGGGGGGCCAGGCAATGAGCAGTTCTTC. This codes for CASSQGIAGGPGNEQFF.

J is TRBJ2-3 and V is TRBV29-1, with TRBD2 matching 9 bases. The CDR3 has 14 amino acids. Germline-derived CDR1 and CDR2 are SQVTM and ANQGSEA. The J segment lost 5 bases and the V segment lost 7 bases, leaving 10 bases of the junction unmatched. The CDR3 spells CSGRTAGGVDTQYF. Written as DNA, the CDR3 is TGCAGCGGGCGGACAGCGGGGGGTGTAGATACGCAGTATTTT.